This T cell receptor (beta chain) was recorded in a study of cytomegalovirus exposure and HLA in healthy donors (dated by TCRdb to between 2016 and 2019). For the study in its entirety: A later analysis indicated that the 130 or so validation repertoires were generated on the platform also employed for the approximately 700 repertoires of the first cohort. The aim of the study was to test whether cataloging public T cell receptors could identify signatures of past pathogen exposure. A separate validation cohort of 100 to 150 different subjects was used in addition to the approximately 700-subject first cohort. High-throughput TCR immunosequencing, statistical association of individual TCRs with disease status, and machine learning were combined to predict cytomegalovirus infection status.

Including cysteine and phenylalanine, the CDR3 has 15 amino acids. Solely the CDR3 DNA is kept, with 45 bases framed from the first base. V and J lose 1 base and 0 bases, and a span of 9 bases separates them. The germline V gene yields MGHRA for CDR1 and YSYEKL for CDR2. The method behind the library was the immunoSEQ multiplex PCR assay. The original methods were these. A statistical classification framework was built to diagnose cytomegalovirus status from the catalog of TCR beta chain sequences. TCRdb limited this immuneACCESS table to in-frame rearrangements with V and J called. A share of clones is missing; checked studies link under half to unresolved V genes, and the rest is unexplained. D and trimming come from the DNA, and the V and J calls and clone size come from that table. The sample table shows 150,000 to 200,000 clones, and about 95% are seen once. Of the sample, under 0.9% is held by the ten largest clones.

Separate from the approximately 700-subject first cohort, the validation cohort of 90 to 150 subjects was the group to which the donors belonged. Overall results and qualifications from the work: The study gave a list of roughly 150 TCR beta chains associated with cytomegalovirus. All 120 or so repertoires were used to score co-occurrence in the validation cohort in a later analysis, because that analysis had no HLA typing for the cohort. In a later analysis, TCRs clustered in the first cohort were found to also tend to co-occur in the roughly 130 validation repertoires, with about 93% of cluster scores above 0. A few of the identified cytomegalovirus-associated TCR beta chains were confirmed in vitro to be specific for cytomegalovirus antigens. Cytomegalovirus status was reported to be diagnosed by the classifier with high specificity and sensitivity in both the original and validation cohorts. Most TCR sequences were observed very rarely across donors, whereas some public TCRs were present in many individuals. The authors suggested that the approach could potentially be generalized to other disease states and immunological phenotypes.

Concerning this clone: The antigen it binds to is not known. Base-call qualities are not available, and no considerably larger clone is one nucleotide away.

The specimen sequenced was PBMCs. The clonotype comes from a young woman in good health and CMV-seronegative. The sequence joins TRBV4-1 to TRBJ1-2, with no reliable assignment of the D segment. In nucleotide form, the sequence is TGCGCCAGCAGCCAAGTAGCAGACGCTAACTATGGCTACACCTTC. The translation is CASSQVADANYGYTF.